Listed here are 27 T cell receptor beta chains from one sample, sequenced in a study of blood T cells in healthy people across ages. A second roughly 6 to 11 cycle PCR used barcoded and J-beta primers. TCRdb fed the 5' RACE reads into MiXCR, producing one record per CDR3 protein. The sample yields 1.5 million to 2 million distinct CDR3 sequences, approximately 30% seen once. Sequencing input: blood. Receptors were obtained from a woman aged 25 to 39 in good health.

This clonotype has ten or more counts. The V call is TRBV29-1, the J call TRBJ2-7, with a weak D call TRBD2 (5 bases). There are 13 residues in the CDR3. The V gene's germline CDR1 is SQVTM and CDR2 ANQGSEA. V was cut by 3 bases and J by 3 bases, with 12 bases left in between. The CDR3 reads CSVEGIRGYEQYF. In DNA, the CDR3 is TGCAGCGTTGAGGGAATTCGGGGCTACGAGCAGTACTTC.

This clonotype was observed a handful of times. The V gene is TRBV5-1, the J gene TRBJ2-1; D is unresolved. Per the germline V gene, CDR1 is SGHRS and CDR2 is YFSETQ. This CDR3 has 13 residues. Deletions cut 4 bases from V and 7 bases from J, with 12 bases between. The CDR3 here is CASSTRLENEQFF. The CDR3 nucleotides read TGCGCCAGCAGCACCCGCCTAGAGAATGAGCAGTTCTTC.

About this clonotype itself: Its ends do not fully match the called genes, so a read error is possible. The chain carries TRBV3-1 and TRBJ1-4; D call uncertain. This CDR3 has 14 amino acids. Germline V gene lookup returns CDR1 LGHDT and CDR2 YNNKEL (reference sequence). This chain's CDR3 is CASSQGGYLEKLFF. For the CDR3, the DNA is TGCGCCAGCAGCCAAGGCGGCTATTTGGAAAAACTGTTTTTT.

The CDR3 DNA reads as TGCAGTGCTAATCGGCGAGGGAGAGCTCACACTGAAGCTTTCTTT. Protein: CSANRRGRAHTEAFF. This chain uses TRBV20-1 with TRBJ1-1; D remains ambiguous. The ends were cut back, 4 bases at V and 3 bases at J, with 18 bases in the middle. The CDR3 spans 15 residues. Per germline, CDR1 DFQATT and CDR2 SNEGSKA (reference sequence).

In the case of this clonotype: One junction end disagrees with the germline gene, perhaps due to a read error. V gene TRBV7-3 combines with J gene TRBJ2-7, with 8 bases matching TRBD2. The last part of the DNA fits TRBJ2-5 better; the J call may be wrong. The CDR3 runs to 13 residues. CDR1 and CDR2 from the germline V gene are SGHTA and FQGTGA. The CDR3 nucleotides read TGTGCCAACAGCTCACGGGGGGGGGAGACCCAGTACTTC. Residues: CANSSRGGETQYF.

A few counts support this clonotype. This sequence joins TRBV11-2 and TRBJ2-1, with 7 positions matching TRBD1. The ends lost 6 bases at V and 6 bases at J; junction bases unmatched: 11. Germline loops: CDR1 SGHAT, CDR2 FQNNGV. The CDR3 runs to 15 residues. The CDR3 here is CASRDPGGKANEQFF. CDR3 DNA: TGTGCCAGCAGGGACCCAGGGGGTAAGGCCAATGAGCAGTTCTTC.

This clonotype was recorded once. The chain combines TRBV24-1 with TRBJ1-5, with D unclear. Trimming left V 7 bases short and J 0 bases short, with 6 bases between. The CDR3 consists of 13 residues. Germline loops: CDR1 KGHDR, CDR2 SFDVKD. The CDR3 bases are TGTGCCACCAGCGGGAATAGCAATCAGCCCCAGCATTTT. It is translated as CATSGNSNQPQHF.

This clonotype turned up a few times. The chain employs TRBV15 and TRBJ2-2; weak D call: TRBD1 (5 bases). Trimming took 8 bases from V and 1 from J, leaving 11 bases between them. The CDR3 has 14 amino acids. The germline V gene has CDR1 LNHNV and CDR2 YYDKDF (reference sequence). For the CDR3, the DNA is TGTGCCACCGCCGACAGAGAGAACACCGGGGAGCTGTTTTTT. It encodes CATADRENTGELFF.

The rearrangement links TRBV6-6 to TRBJ2-7; the D gene could be TRBD1 or TRBD2 (5 bases each). The CDR3 runs to 15 residues. V was clipped by 7 bases and J by 4 bases, with 20 bases between them. From germline, CDR1 is MNHNY and CDR2 SVGAGI (reference sequence). The CDR3 sequence is CASTGAEQNYYEQYF. DNA for the CDR3: TGTGCCAGCACCGGGGCGGAACAGAATTATTACGAGCAGTACTTC.

The sample holds a few counts of this clonotype. The V gene is TRBV3-1, the J gene TRBJ2-3; D perhaps matches TRBD2 (5 bases). With 1 base removed from V and 1 base from J, the gap between germline ends came to 9 bases. The CDR3 totals 15 residues. Germline V gene sequence: CDR1 LGHDT, CDR2 YNNKEL (reference sequence). For the CDR3, the DNA is TGTGCCAGCAGCCAAGGAGGGAACCGCACAGATACGCAGTATTTT. Translating gives CASSQGGNRTDTQYF.

This clonotype was counted many times. The CDR3 DNA follows: TGTGCCAGCAGTCTATTGGTGACAGACAACTATGGCTACACCTTC. Amino acids: CASSLLVTDNYGYTF. This chain uses TRBV28 with TRBJ1-2; the D gene is possibly TRBD1 (5 bases). Trimming pared 5 bases from V and 2 bases from J, leaving 15 bases between. Germline lookup yields CDR1 MDHEN and CDR2 SYDVKM. The CDR3 loop spans 15 amino acids.

This clonotype was recorded once. The V call is TRBV5-1, the J call TRBJ2-5, with 9 bases fitting TRBD2. J was trimmed by 3 bases and V by 8 bases; bases with no gene match: 5. Germline CDR1 and CDR2: SGHRS and YFSETQ. This CDR3 comprises 13 residues. The CDR3 DNA is TGCGCCAGTATACCTAGCGGGGAAGAGACCCAGTACTTC. This sequence encodes CASIPSGEETQYF.

V and J are TRBV5-1 and TRBJ2-3; tentative D call: TRBD2 (7 bases). Between the trimmed V and J ends, which lost 5 bases and 2 bases, there was a span of 12 bases. Germline V gene sequence: CDR1 SGHRS, CDR2 YFSETQ. CDR3 length: 14 residues. CDR3 DNA sequence: TGCGCCAGCAGAGGGGGGGTTGACACAGATACGCAGTATTTT. Its translation: CASRGGVDTDTQYF.

This clonotype was detected a few times. In nucleotides, the CDR3 is TGTGCCAGCAGTATCGGGACAGGGGGACAGCCCCAGCATTTT. Translating it yields CASSIGTGGQPQHF. The chain uses TRBV27 and TRBJ1-5; 11 bases align to TRBD1. V shed 5 bases, J shed 7 bases, and the junction held 4 bases outside the gene matches. CDR1 is MNHEY and CDR2 is SMNVEV in the germline V gene (reference sequence). The CDR3 totals 14 residues.

This chain joins TRBV7-9 and TRBJ2-7, with D perhaps being TRBD1 or TRBD2 (6 bases each). Germline V gene sequence: CDR1 SEHNR, CDR2 FQNEAQ (reference sequence). The CDR3 runs to 13 residues. The V end was cut by 6 bases, the J end by 3 bases, with 12 bases between. CDR3 amino acids: CASRREGGYEQYF. As DNA, the CDR3 is TGTGCCAGCAGGAGAGAGGGGGGCTACGAGCAGTACTTC.

V is TRBV3-1 and J is TRBJ1-1, with D tentatively TRBD1 (5 bases). This CDR3 spans 16 amino acids. The V gene's germline CDR1 is LGHDT and CDR2 YNNKEL (reference sequence). V was trimmed by 0 bases and J by 0 bases, leaving 11 bases between them. CDR3 residues: CASSQDPGRMNTEAFF. CDR3 sequence (DNA): TGTGCCAGCAGCCAAGATCCGGGACGAATGAACACTGAAGCTTTCTTT.

This clonotype has only a few counts. This sequence joins TRBV20-1 and TRBJ1-1; the D gene is possibly TRBD1 (5 bases). The CDR3 covers 13 residues. V was pared by 5 bases and J by 1 base, with 11 bases between. CDR1 is DFQATT and CDR2 is SNEGSKA in the germline V gene (reference sequence). The CDR3 DNA is TGCAGTGCTCGGGACGGCAAGAACACTGAAGCTTTCTTT. Protein product: CSARDGKNTEAFF.

J is TRBJ1-2 and V is TRBV2; no reliable D call. The CDR3 has 13 residues. Trimming stripped 2 bases from V and 0 bases from J, with 4 bases between. Germline CDR1 is SNHLY and CDR2 is FYNNEI. The DNA of the CDR3 is TGTGCCAGCAGTGAACAGACTAACTATGGCTACACCTTC. It yields the protein CASSEQTNYGYTF.

Of note for this clonotype: Possible read error: a much larger clone is one base away. CDR3 coding DNA: TGTGCCAGCAGTTTTCGAGGGAGTGGACGATACGAGCAGTACTTC. Its translation is CASSFRGSGRYEQYF. The chain couples TRBV12-3 or TRBV12-4 to TRBJ2-7, with D maybe TRBD2 (5 bases). This CDR3 has 15 amino acids. Trimming took off 3 bases at V and 4 bases at J, with 16 bases between the two ends.

The chain recombines TRBV7-9 with TRBJ1-2; D remains ambiguous. The germline V gene encodes CDR1 SEHNR and CDR2 FQNEAQ (reference sequence). V gave up 4 bases and J gave up 8 bases, with 8 bases separating them. The CDR3 is 11 residues long. In DNA form, the CDR3 reads TGTGCCAGCAGCTCTGGGGAAGGCTACACCTTC. Translating gives CASSSGEGYTF.

In this sample, this clonotype turned up a few times. The J gene is TRBJ2-3, the V gene TRBV4-1; the D is unclear. There are 15 residues in the CDR3. Looked up from germline, CDR1 is MGHRA and CDR2 is YSYEKL. The V end was cut by 0 bases, the J end by 14 bases, with 21 bases between. DNA of the CDR3: TGCGCCAGCAGCCAAGATCGCGGCGACAAACGGCGTCCGTATTTT. Translated: CASSQDRGDKRRPYF.

The sample holds a few counts of this clonotype. The V call is TRBV27, the J call TRBJ1-2, with 10 bases matching TRBD1. Germline CDR1 reads MNHEY; CDR2 reads SMNVEV (reference sequence). There are 16 residues in the CDR3. The V segment lost 8 bases and the J segment 1 base; nucleotides outside the gene matches: 10. DNA of the CDR3: TGTGCCAGCCACGGGAGGGACAGGGGCTTTAACTATGGCTACACCTTC. Translating gives CASHGRDRGFNYGYTF.

This clonotype was picked up a small number of times. V is TRBV18 and J is TRBJ2-1, with 11 bases matching TRBD1. From germline, CDR1 is KGHSH and CDR2 LQKENI. The CDR3 is 15 residues long. Germline trimming cut 3 bases from V and 7 bases from J; bases unmatched to any gene: 5. The CDR3 spells CASSPRDRGKNEQFF. The CDR3 nucleotides are TGTGCCAGCTCACCCCGGGACAGGGGGAAAAATGAGCAGTTCTTC.

The rearrangement links TRBV3-1 to TRBJ2-5; perhaps TRBD2 as D (5 bases). The CDR3 has 13 residues. CDR1 is LGHDT and CDR2 is YNNKEL in the germline V gene (reference sequence). The V end lost 5 bases, the J end lost 11 bases, and 18 bases lay between the germline ends. CDR3 coding DNA: TGTGCCAGCAGCTTACTAGGTTTGGGAGAGCAGTACTTC. The encoded protein is CASSLLGLGEQYF.

The chain links TRBV19 to TRBJ2-6; a weak D match, TRBD2 (5 bases). V lost 6 bases, J lost 0 bases, and 12 bases lay in between. In germline, CDR1 is LNHDA, CDR2 SQIVND (reference sequence). The CDR3 extends over 16 amino acids. CDR3 nucleotides: TGTGCCAGTAGCACTTTTACTAGCTCTGGGGCCAACGTCCTGACTTTC. This encodes CASSTFTSSGANVLTF.

This clonotype has ten or more counts. V is TRBV12-5 and J is TRBJ2-7; D uncertain. Trimming took 4 bases from V and 4 from J, leaving 14 bases between them. The CDR3 length is 14 residues. CDR1 is LGHNT and CDR2 is FRNRAP in the germline V gene. CDR3: CASGSPLYPYEQYF. The CDR3 nucleotides are TGTGCTAGTGGTTCACCCTTGTACCCTTACGAGCAGTACTTC.

This clonotype was observed at least ten times. The V gene is TRBV29-1, the J gene TRBJ2-7, with D perhaps matching TRBD1 or TRBD2 (5 bases each). This CDR3 has 12 amino acids. Germline V gives CDR1 SQVTM, CDR2 ANQGSEA. V lost 7 bases and J lost 1, with 11 bases in between. The CDR3 coding sequence is TGCAGCGCTTGGGACGGATCCTACGAGCAGTACTTC. Its translation is CSAWDGSYEQYF.